Listed below are T cell receptor beta chains from one sample, sequenced in a study of T-cell reconstitution after alpha-beta-depleted transplantation in children. TCRdb used MiXCR to reprocess the PCR reads, holding one entry per CDR3 protein. The sample has hundreds of thousands of distinct CDR3 sequences; 32% are singletons. Material: PBMCs from the stem cell graft donor, obtained from the stem cell graft. These receptor sequences come from a human donor who donated a stem cell graft to a child with aplastic anemia. The CDR3 runs from the conserved cysteine through the conserved F or W. D genes are given only for firm matches. Only part of the rows carry a size: once, few, many, or a class if the clone is expanded.

len	abundance	v_gene	j_gene	d_gene	CDR3nt	CDR3aa
15	.	TRBV7-8	TRBJ1-5	.	TGTGCCAGCAGCTGGAGAGGGGGAAGCAATCAGCCCCAGCATTTT	CASSWRGGSNQPQHF
17	few	TRBV27	TRBJ2-1	TRBD2	TGTGCCAGCAGTTTAGAACTAGCGGGAGTATCCTACAATGAGCAGTTCTTC	CASSLELAGVSYNEQFF
14	.	TRBV12-3/TRBV12-4	TRBJ1-4	.	TGTGCCAGCAGTTTAGGGGACACTAATGAAAAACTGTTTTTT	CASSLGDTNEKLFF
13	once	TRBV20-1	TRBJ1-1	.	TGCAGTGCCCCAGGACGGATGAACACTGAAGCTTTCTTT	CSAPGRMNTEAFF
16	.	TRBV7-2	TRBJ2-4	.	TGTGCCAGCAGCTCTAGCGCGGGAATAGCCAAAAACATTCAGTACTTC	CASSSSAGIAKNIQYF
11	.	TRBV28	TRBJ2-1	.	TGTGCCAGCAGTGTTAGTGGTGAGCAGTTCTTC	CASSVSGEQFF
13	.	TRBV20-1	TRBJ1-3	.	TGCAGTGCCGGTAGGGGCTCTGGAAACACCATATATTTT	CSAGRGSGNTIYF
16	few	TRBV25-1	TRBJ1-3	TRBD1	TGTGCCAGCAGTGGGGAGGGACAGGCCTCTGGAAACACCATATATTTT	CASSGEGQASGNTIYF
11	.	TRBV11-2	TRBJ2-3	.	TGTGCCATCAGAGGACCCTCAACGCAGTATTTT	CAIRGPSTQYF
14	few	TRBV29-1	TRBJ1-3	.	TGCAGCGTTGATGTTGGAGGGCCCGGAAACACCATATATTTT	CSVDVGGPGNTIYF
14	.	TRBV6-1	TRBJ2-2	.	TGTGCCAGCAGTGGACCCGGGGGCACCGGGGAGCTGTTTTTT	CASSGPGGTGELFF
10	.	TRBV29-1	TRBJ2-1	.	TGCAGCGTTGGGGGCATTGAGCAGTTCTTC	CSVGGIEQFF
14	.	TRBV29-1	TRBJ2-2	.	TGCAGCGTCCCTAGGGACCGGTCCACCGGGGAGCTGTTTTTT	CSVPRDRSTGELFF
16	few	TRBV6-1	TRBJ2-7	TRBD1	TGTGCCAGCGGCAAGGATGACAGGGTACGCTCCTACGAGCAGTACTTC	CASGKDDRVRSYEQYF
15	many	TRBV12-3/TRBV12-4	TRBJ2-2	TRBD2	TGTGCCAGCAGTTCCGAAAGCGGGAGGACCGGGGAGCTGTTTTTT	CASSSESGRTGELFF
15	.	TRBV7-2	TRBJ2-5	.	TGTGCCAGCAGCTTAGACCGGGGGATCCAAGAGACCCAGTACTTC	CASSLDRGIQETQYF
15	.	TRBV20-1	TRBJ2-3	.	TGCAGTGCCCCAGGACGGTGGTTGGACACAGATACGCAGTATTTT	CSAPGRWLDTDTQYF
14	.	TRBV6-2/TRBV6-3	TRBJ2-7	TRBD1	TGTGCCAGCAGCGACCGGGACAGGGTGTCGGCGGAGTACTTC	CASSDRDRVSAEYF
13	few	TRBV15	TRBJ2-1	TRBD2	TGTGCCACCAGCCCTGGGAGGGGAGGGGAGATTGTCTTC	CATSPGRGGEIVF
10	.	TRBV20-1	TRBJ2-5	.	TGCAGTGCCATTTCCAGGACCCAGTACTTC	CSAISRTQYF
14	few	TRBV6-5	TRBJ1-2	.	TGTGCCAGCAGTTTGGTCCGGGGGATCTATGGCTACACCTTC	CASSLVRGIYGYTF
15	few	TRBV9	TRBJ2-3	.	TGTGCCAGCAGCGTTGCGGGATTGATCGCAGATACGCAGTATTTT	CASSVAGLIADTQYF